Presented here are 20 T cell receptor beta chains from one specimen sequenced in a study of shared clonotypes between healthy human individuals. Clones were read by immunoSEQ multiplex PCR, and TCRdb kept only the in-frame ones, dropping some. The sample consists of over a million clones, approximately 97% of them appearing once. The sample was naive CD4+ T cells sorted from blood. Subset in this sample: CD45RA+ positively selected. The receptors stem from a man aged 25 to 40 in good health.

The chain recombines TRBV7-9 with TRBJ1-1, with TRBD1 matching over 10 bases. In germline, CDR1 is SEHNR, CDR2 FQNEAQ (reference sequence). Trimming removed 7 bases from V and 3 bases from J; junction bases left unmatched: 5. CDR3 length equals 14 residues. In DNA form, the CDR3 reads TGTGCCAGCATCCGGGACAGGGGTGACACTGAAGCTTTCTTT. This codes for CASIRDRGDTEAFF.

The chain is built from TRBV5-1 and TRBJ2-1; 10 positions match TRBD2. Germline trimming cut 1 base from V and 7 bases from J; bases unmatched to any gene: 11. Germline V gene sequence: CDR1 SGHRS, CDR2 YFSETQ. The CDR3 totals 17 residues. Here the CDR3 DNA reads TGCGCCAGCAGCTTGAGGCCACTAGCGGGGTTCGGGAATGAGCAGTTCTTC. Protein: CASSLRPLAGFGNEQFF.

The V and J genes are TRBV5-4 and TRBJ2-1, with TRBD1 identical over 12 bases. The germline V gene encodes CDR1 SGHNT and CDR2 YYREEE (reference sequence). The CDR3 runs 16 residues. Losses at the gene ends were 4 bases for V and 8 bases for J; bases not matched to a gene: 10. The CDR3 DNA reads as TGTGCCAGCAGCCCCCCGGGACAGGGGGCTAAGTATGAGCAGTTCTTC. Translated: CASSPPGQGAKYEQFF.

The CDR3 coding sequence is TGTGCCAGCAGCTTGAGTCTAGCGGTCACCGAGCAGTACTTC. Translation gives CASSLSLAVTEQYF. This chain uses TRBV7-8 with TRBJ2-7, with 7 bases lining up with TRBD2. Germline CDR1 SGHVS, CDR2 FQNEAQ. The V and J ends lost 3 bases and 6 bases, in that order; junction bases with no gene match: 8. This CDR3 spans 14 amino acids.

The chain links TRBV5-1 to TRBJ2-7, with 11 bases that match TRBD2. Trimming removed 3 bases from V and 1 base from J; junction bases left unmatched: 3. This CDR3 region has 15 residues. Germline CDR1 SGHRS, CDR2 YFSETQ. This CDR3 is CASSSGLAESYEQYF. In DNA, the CDR3 is TGCGCCAGCAGCTCGGGACTAGCGGAGTCCTACGAGCAGTACTTC.

The rearrangement uses TRBV7-3 and TRBJ2-2; D is possibly TRBD2 (5 bases). There are 20 residues in the CDR3. Germline CDR1 reads SGHTA; CDR2 reads FQGTGA. V dropped 1 base and J dropped 0 bases, with 21 bases sitting between them. CDR3 in amino acids: CASSLIFTASHLPNTGELFF. CDR3 sequence (DNA): TGTGCCAGCAGCTTAATCTTTACGGCTAGCCACTTACCGAACACCGGGGAGCTGTTTTTT. Filled out from reference TRBV7-3 and TRBJ2-2, the complete variable domain reads GAGVSQTPSNKVTEKGKYVELRCDPISGHTALYWYRQSLGQGPEFLIYFQGTGAADDSGLPNDRFFAVRPEGSVSTLKIQRTERGDSAVYLCASSLIFTASHLPNTGELFFGEGSRLTVL.

Comment on this clone: This same CDR3 is encoded by further DNA sequences in the sample. The rearrangement links TRBV10-2 to TRBJ2-7; D is unresolved. Trimming cost V 6 bases and J 4 bases, with 7 bases left between them. CDR1 is WSHSY and CDR2 is SAAADI in the germline V gene. This CDR3 has 11 residues. CDR3: CASSASYEQYF. The CDR3 nucleotides are TGCGCCAGCAGCGCTAGTTACGAGCAGTACTTC.

As to this clone: The identical CDR3 is also encoded by other nucleotide sequences in the sample. The CDR3 DNA reads TGTGCCAGCAGTGAGGGGGGATATAGCAATCAGCCCCAGCATTTT. It specifies CASSEGGYSNQPQHF. The chain combines TRBV2 with TRBJ1-5, with D tentatively TRBD1 (5 bases). Germline V gene data show CDR1 as SNHLY and CDR2 as FYNNEI. Trimming took off 3 bases at V and 0 bases at J, with 9 bases between the two ends. This CDR3 is built from 15 residues.

The rearrangement joins TRBV27 to TRBJ2-5; D is possibly TRBD1 or TRBD2 (5 bases each). Per germline, CDR1 MNHEY and CDR2 SMNVEV (reference sequence). There are 16 residues in the CDR3. Trimming removed 4 bases at V and 3 bases at J, with 18 bases between. CDR3 loop: CASSSGPGRLEETQYF. Written as DNA, the CDR3 is TGTGCCAGCAGTTCGGGACCGGGGCGATTGGAAGAGACCCAGTACTTC.

The J gene is TRBJ2-1, the V gene TRBV10-3, with 10 bases identical to TRBD2. The ends lost 6 bases at V and 6 bases at J; junction bases unmatched: 17. There are 18 residues in the CDR3. Germline V gene lookup returns CDR1 ENHRY and CDR2 SYGVKD. CDR3 sequence reads: CAIRPTSGTGHQPNEQFF. The CDR3 DNA reads TGTGCCATCAGGCCCACTAGCGGGACGGGGCACCAGCCCAATGAGCAGTTCTTC.

The rearrangement links TRBV29-1 to TRBJ2-1, with 8 bases matching TRBD1. The CDR3 totals 16 residues. After removal of 7 bases from V and 1 base from J, the junction contained 12 bases not matched to a gene. Germline loops: CDR1 SQVTM, CDR2 ANQGSEA. This CDR3 is CSALDWQGASYNEQFF. The CDR3 DNA reads as TGCAGCGCTCTCGACTGGCAGGGGGCTTCCTACAATGAGCAGTTCTTC.

Points on this clone: The same CDR3 arises from other DNA sequences in this sample as well. The chain employs TRBV5-4 and TRBJ2-2, with 11 bases aligning to TRBD2. Germline-derived CDR1 and CDR2 are SGHNT and YYREEE (reference sequence). CDR3 length: 16 residues. J was trimmed by 5 bases and V by 0 bases; bases with no gene match: 3. In nucleotides, the CDR3 is TGTGCCAGCAGCTTGGGTAGCGGGAGGGGAACCGGGGAGCTGTTTTTT. This gives the protein CASSLGSGRGTGELFF. Full variable domain (missing parts from reference TRBV5-4 and TRBJ2-2): ETGVTQSPTHLIKTRGQQVTLRCSSQSGHNTVSWYQQALGQGPQFIFQYYREEENGRGNFPPRFSGLQFPNYSSELNVNALELDDSALYLCASSLGSGRGTGELFFGEGSRLTVL.

The J gene is TRBJ2-1, the V gene TRBV2; D remains ambiguous. Germline V gene data show CDR1 as SNHLY and CDR2 as FYNNEI. This CDR3 comprises 14 residues. V was shortened by 7 bases and J by 0 bases, with 10 bases between the two germline ends. The CDR3 coding sequence is TGTGCCAGCAATAACTATGGCTCCTACAATGAGCAGTTCTTC. Its protein product is CASNNYGSYNEQFF. Full variable domain (outside the CDR3, taken from reference TRBV2 and TRBJ2-1): EPEVTQTPSHQVTQMGQEVILRCVPISNHLYFYWYRQILGQKVEFLVSFYNNEISEKSEIFDDQFSVERPDGSNFTLKIRSTKLEDSAMYFCASNNYGSYNEQFFGPGTRLTVL.

The V gene is TRBV28, the J gene TRBJ1-5; D may be TRBD1 (6 bases). CDR1 and CDR2 (germline): MDHEN, SYDVKM. The length of the CDR3 is 16 residues. The germline V and J ends were trimmed by 6 bases and 5 bases, with 20 bases remaining between them. The CDR3 loop reads CASSLPQLRGHQPQHF. The CDR3 region has the DNA TGTGCCAGCAGCCTCCCCCAATTGCGGGGGCATCAGCCCCAGCATTTT. The variable domain in full, with the rest retrieved from reference TRBV28 and TRBJ1-5, is DVKVTQSSRYLVKRTGEKVFLECVQDMDHENMFWYRQDPGLGLRLIYFSYDVKMKEKGDIPEGYSVSREKKERFSLILESASTNQTSMYLCASSLPQLRGHQPQHFGDGTRLSIL.

The chain uses TRBV18 and TRBJ2-1; TRBD1 matches 9 bases. Germline trimming cut 6 bases from V and 6 bases from J; bases unmatched to any gene: 9. Germline V gene lookup returns CDR1 KGHSH and CDR2 LQKENI. This CDR3 is built from 15 residues. The CDR3 DNA follows: TGTGCCAGCTCCCATGACAGGGGGAACTCCAATGAGCAGTTCTTC. This translates into CASSHDRGNSNEQFF.

The rearrangement uses TRBV6-4 and TRBJ1-2; no firm D call. Per the germline V gene, CDR1 is MRHNA and CDR2 is SNTAGT. V lost 6 bases to trimming and J lost 1 base, with 9 bases between them. CDR3 length: 13 residues. The chain's CDR3 is CASSPQLNYGYTF. The CDR3 bases are TGTGCCAGCAGCCCACAGCTTAACTATGGCTACACCTTC.

This chain joins TRBV27 and TRBJ2-1; 7 bases line up with TRBD2. The CDR3 has 18 residues. V lost 2 bases and J lost 5; bases outside the gene matches: 15. Germline CDR1 MNHEY, CDR2 SMNVEV (reference sequence). This CDR3 reads CASSLTIPGGSYHNEQFF. CDR3 in DNA: TGTGCCAGCAGTTTAACAATTCCAGGCGGGAGCTACCACAATGAGCAGTTCTTC.

This clone was seen only once. The chain combines TRBV28 with TRBJ2-7; 10 bases are shared with TRBD1. CDR3 size: 16 residues. Trimming cost V 5 bases and J 5 bases; bases outside gene matches: 12. CDR1 is MDHEN, CDR2 SYDVKM, per germline. CDR3 nucleotide sequence: TGTGCCAGCAGTCCTATCCAGGGACAGGGGTTCAACGAGCAGTACTTC. This codes for CASSPIQGQGFNEQYF.

The CDR3 sequence is CASSPRTATNEKLFF. DNA of the CDR3: TGTGCCAGCAGCCCCCGGACGGCGACTAATGAAAAACTGTTTTTT. The V and J genes are TRBV9 and TRBJ1-4, with D uncertain. The CDR3 spans 15 residues. The V gene lost 4 bases and the J gene lost 2 bases, with 12 bases spanning the gap. In germline, CDR1 is SGDLS, CDR2 YYNGEE.

DNA of the CDR3: TGCAGCGCCCTAACGACTAGCGGGAGAATAGGTGAGCAGTTCTTC. Amino acids: CSALTTSGRIGEQFF. V and J are TRBV29-1 and TRBJ2-1; TRBD2 matches at 12 bases. Looked up from germline, CDR1 is SQVTM and CDR2 is ANQGSEA. The CDR3 spans 15 residues. The V segment lost 7 bases and the J segment 9 bases; nucleotides outside the gene matches: 13.